This paragraph reports one T cell receptor (beta chain). Its antigen remains undetermined. The record has no base qualities; no much larger clone is one base away. Using the deep immunoSEQ assay, multiplex PCR amplified TCR CDR3 regions from genomic DNA. For each cell subset, the extracted genomic DNA was distributed evenly across all wells of several immunoSEQ 96-well plates, and each plate served as one replicate. For sorted subsets, approximately 210 ng genomic DNA, equal to 30,000 or so T cell genomes, was loaded into each replicate PCR. Purified libraries were quantified with a Qubit 3.0 fluorometer, sized on a Bioanalyzer 2100, and re-quantified with the KAPA Library Quantification kit. Each immunoSEQ 96-well plate was sequenced on its own single-read 150-cycle Illumina NextSeq 550 flow cell. In the paper's pipeline: Because the immunoSEQ output included only junctional sequences and no quality scores, the filtering could not be the same as the filtering used for full-length reads. To assign V/J genes and CDR3, sequences were annotated using PyIR, a Python wrapper for IgBLAST v1.9, with IMGT germline references. Reads with weak V/J assignments (E-value above 1e-6), missing CDR3, stop codons, out-of-frame junctions, or ambiguous translated residues were removed. A V3J clonotype was defined by an identical inferred V gene, J gene, and CDR3 amino acid sequence. Percentage overlap between repertoires was calculated by dividing the number of shared unique clonotypes by the size of the smaller repertoire. Richness of each repertoire was evaluated using RTK rarefaction, the Chao1 estimator, and Recon v2.1 estimates of unobserved clonotypes. For all TCRbeta clonotypes obtained by the gDNA method from a handful of donors, generation probabilities were computed with OLGA. TCRdb carries this immuneACCESS record with in-frame sequences only. Its versions omit some clonotypes, under half of them owing to an unresolved V gene in the studies checked, with the rest unexplained. D and trimming come from the DNA, and the V and J calls and clone size come from that table. Counted in this sample were about 1 million clones; about 77% of them appeared once. The ten largest clonotypes hold 1.5% of the sample.

The entry originates in a study of shared clonotypes between healthy human individuals (dated by TCRdb to about 2020). For context, the study as a whole: The cohort comprised two women and a few men aged 18 to 49 years. Per donor, three plates each were used for CD4 naive and CD4 memory, two for CD8 naive, and one for CD8 memory. To estimate repertoire size and how much clonotypes are shared between individuals, the study performed deep sequencing of blood TCR repertoires from five healthy adults. To increase sequencing depth and limit assay-specific biases, TCR repertoire library preparation and sequencing were carried out by different laboratories using diverse techniques. Between about 0.85 and 9.5 billion PBMCs per donor were obtained by leukapheresis.

The donors were healthy, HIV-negative adults with no recently reported acute infections or vaccinations. All donors were Caucasian adults living in Nashville, Tennessee, USA. CD4+ T cells were enriched by magnetic negative selection; naive cells were then positively selected on CD45RA, and the negative fraction formed the memory subset. After blood collection by leukapheresis, PBMCs were isolated using Ficoll-Histopaque density gradient centrifugation and then cryopreserved in the vapor phase of liquid nitrogen. Analytical flow cytometry was used to check the purity and quantity of every magnetically sorted T cell population. Each sorted fraction had its genomic DNA isolated and then quantified by UV absorbance on a Nanodrop 2000c. At the junction V is shortened by 6 bases and J by 4 bases; bases outside the gene matches: 9. Spanning cysteine to phenylalanine, the CDR3 consists of 15 amino acids. CDR3 DNA only is kept here, 45 bases in frame from base 1. CDR1 and CDR2, looked up from the germline V gene, are MNHNS and SASEGT.

Here is what the overall study found, with its caveats: Naive subsets generally had larger estimated clonotype richness than memory subsets. Rarefaction of sorted-subset datasets indicated incomplete sequencing despite the large sequencing depth. Sampling was restricted to blood, and TCR repertoires in tissues likely differ from the TCR repertoires found in blood. Because the study included a small number of donors, the genetic and exposure-history diversity represented was limited. Across a handful of donors, approximately 5% of naive CD4, roughly 3.5% of naive CD8, approximately 2.5% of memory CD4, and 0.4% to 0.45% of memory CD8 clonotypes were shared. Based on pairwise subsampling, the degree of clonotype sharing among donors was expected to be affected by sequencing depth. Compared with non-shared clonotypes, the clonotypes found in all four sorted-subset donors had higher generation probabilities.

Sequenced: memory CD4+ T cells sorted from blood. The cell subset or site label for this specimen denotes: CD45RA-negative fraction. The sequence is built from TRBV6-1 and TRBJ2-7, with 10 bases aligning to TRBD1. The origin of this receptor is a man aged 18-30 years in good health. CDR3 region: CASSIPGQGRYEQYF. The nucleotide sequence is given as TGTGCCAGCAGCATCCCGGGACAGGGGCGATACGAGCAGTACTTC.